This T cell receptor (beta chain) was obtained from a study of T cells in Graves' hyperthyroidism and ophthalmopathy. This clonotype was picked up a small number of times. This CDR3 is built from 15 residues. V shed 1 base and J shed 8 bases, with 17 bases lying between them. Germline V lookup: CDR1 SEHNR, CDR2 FQNEAQ (reference sequence). There were TCR beta CDR3 regions amplified from RNA transcripts. HTBI primers drove first-round RT-PCR of the TCR CDR3. Each CDR3 protein is one row after TCRdb ran MiXCR on the multiplex PCR reads. This table has 730,000 or so distinct CDR3 sequences, about 17% appearing once.

The TCR comes from a woman aged 45-65 years with Graves' hyperthyroidism that later progressed to Graves' ophthalmopathy. The sample consisted of blood. The V call is TRBV7-9, the J call TRBJ1-2, with a possible D match to TRBD1 (6 bases). CDR3 in amino acids: CASSLGGRVGKGYTF. DNA of the CDR3: TGTGCCAGCAGCTTAGGGGGGCGGGTCGGAAAAGGCTACACCTTC. The whole variable domain, remainder taken from reference TRBV7-9 and TRBJ1-2, is DTGVSQNPRHKITKRGQNVTFRCDPISEHNRLYWYRQTLGQGPEFLTYFQNEAQLEKSRLLSDRFSAERPKGSFSTLEIQRTEQGDSAMYLCASSLGGRVGKGYTFGSGTRLTVV.